This TCR beta chain derives from a study of lymphopenia after photon versus proton radiotherapy. The study's findings and limits: Survival link was tested only in deceased patients; proton benefit remains a possibility. After lymphocyte nadir, photon-treated repertoires showed oligoclonal expansion, especially CD8+ Temra. Post-nadir TCR diversity decline inversely tracked overall survival among those who died. Relative stability marked proton patients; photon patients lost diversity and naive cells.

With respect to this clone: What it binds is not known.

Clones were read by immunoSEQ multiplex PCR, and TCRdb kept only the in-frame ones, dropping some. Of approximately 53,000 clones listed, roughly 90% are singletons. The clonotype originates from a woman aged 40-49 years with cholangiocarcinoma. The material sequenced was peripheral blood, taken from a patient treated with photon-based radiotherapy.

The CDR3 here is CASSPGTGEKLFF. In nucleotides, the CDR3 is TGTGCCAGCAGCCCTGGGACAGGGGAAAAACTGTTTTTT. The chain carries TRBV7-2 and TRBJ1-4; TRBD1 agrees at 9 bases. CDR3 length: 13 residues. From germline, CDR1 is SGHTA and CDR2 FQGNSA. V lost 5 bases and J lost 8; bases outside the gene matches: 3.